The TCR beta chain under discussion was sequenced for a study of blood T cell repertoires in COVID-19 (dated by TCRdb to 2019 to 2021). Some background on the complete study: The collaborator samples originated in the United States, Italy and Spain and spanned the acute and convalescent phases of COVID-19. The samples were drawn from the first 160 participants of the ongoing ImmuneRACE study and from under 1,500 subjects provided by 6 global collaborators. Sample metadata almost always included a de-identified subject ID, COVID-19 status, age in years and sex. Where HLA class I and class II types were available, the types were taken from metadata supplied by the sample provider, not from assay-based typing. The repertoires were released in a freely available public database meant as a resource for research on the immune response to SARS-CoV-2. The prospective study material was composed of cDNA or gDNA derived from T cells, B-cell-depleted T cells, or PBMCs. Deeply sampled blood TCRbeta repertoires from subjects exposed to, actively infected with, or recovered from COVID-19 were included in the dataset.

As concerns this clone: This clone's antigen is unknown. Per-base quality was not reported, and no clone a single base away is much larger than it.

In the prospective study, participants were roughly 18 to 89 years old, resided in around 25 geographic areas of the United States, and were enrolled through a virtual design. In the prospective study, cohorts were assigned on the basis of participant-reported clinical history obtained from a screening survey and a study questionnaire. For ImmuneRACE Cohort 3, a participant was defined as recovered based on two consecutive negative NP/OP PCR tests, clearance by a healthcare professional, or resolution of symptoms. Each participant in the prospective study had whole blood, serum and a nasopharyngeal or oropharyngeal swab collected by mobile phlebotomists. Over a roughly 2-month period, participants in the prospective study had the option of providing additional blood draws and questionnaires. Prospective study blood samples were shipped either frozen or at room temperature before DNA extraction.

What the work shows at the level of the full study, not this receptor alone: The amount of clinical and demographic metadata varied by source and participant and was provided uncurated.

V is clipped by 4 bases and J by 0 bases, and the sequence between their germline boundaries is 6 bases long. The germline V gene yields MDHEN for CDR1 and SYDVKM for CDR2. There are 13 amino acids in the CDR3, from cysteine to phenylalanine inclusive. Just the 39-base CDR3 DNA is kept, in frame starting at base 1. The immunoSEQ Assay, a bias-controlled multiplex PCR, was used to amplify TCRbeta CDR3 regions from genomic DNA. In the authors' own workflow: Nucleated cell counts per sample were estimated from amplification of reference gene primers within the assay. To quantify the absolute abundance of each unique TCRbeta CDR3 rearrangement, sequence reads were collapsed and filtered. For each sample, productive Simpson clonality was calculated as the square root of Simpson's diversity index across productive rearrangements. TCRdb took this table from immuneACCESS and kept in-frame rearrangements with V and J called. Such tables lack part of the clones; where checked against another copy, unresolved V genes explain under half of the gap, and the rest is unexplained. V and J calls and clone size come straight from that table; D and trimming were deduced from the DNA. A total of a few hundred thousand clones appear in this sample, around 82% of them only once. Clones ranked in the top ten supply roughly 3.2% of the sample.

Here the chain combines TRBV28 and TRBJ1-1; the D gene remains uncertain. This sequence originates from a man aged 45-65 years who had recovered from COVID-19. The sequencing input was PBMCs or T cells enriched from blood (not recorded which). The nucleotide sequence reads TGTGCCAGCAGTTCCCAGATGAACACTGAAGCTTTCTTT. It encodes CASSSQMNTEAFF.